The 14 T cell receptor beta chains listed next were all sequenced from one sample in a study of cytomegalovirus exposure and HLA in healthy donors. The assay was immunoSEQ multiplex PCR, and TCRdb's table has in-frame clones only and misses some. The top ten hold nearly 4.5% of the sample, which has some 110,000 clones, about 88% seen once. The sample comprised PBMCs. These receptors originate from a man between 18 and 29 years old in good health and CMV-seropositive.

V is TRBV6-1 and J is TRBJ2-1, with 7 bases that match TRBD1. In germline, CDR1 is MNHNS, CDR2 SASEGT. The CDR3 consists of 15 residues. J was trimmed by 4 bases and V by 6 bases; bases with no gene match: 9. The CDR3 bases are TGTGCCAGCAGCATAGACAGGGATGTTTACAATGAGCAGTTCTTC. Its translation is CASSIDRDVYNEQFF.

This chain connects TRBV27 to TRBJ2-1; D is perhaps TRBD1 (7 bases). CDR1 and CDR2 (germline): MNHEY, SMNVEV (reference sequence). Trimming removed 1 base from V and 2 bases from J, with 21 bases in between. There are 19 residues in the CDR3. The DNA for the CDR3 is TGTGCCAGCAGTTTATTTTCCCTTCCCGACAGGGAGGCCTACAATGAGCAGTTCTTC. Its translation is CASSLFSLPDREAYNEQFF.

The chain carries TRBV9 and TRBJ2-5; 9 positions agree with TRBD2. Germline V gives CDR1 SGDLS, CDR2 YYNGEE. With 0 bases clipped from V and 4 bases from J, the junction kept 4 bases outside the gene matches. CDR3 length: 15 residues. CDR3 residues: CASSVVGSGGETQYF. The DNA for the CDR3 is TGTGCCAGCAGCGTAGTAGGTAGCGGGGGAGAGACCCAGTACTTC.

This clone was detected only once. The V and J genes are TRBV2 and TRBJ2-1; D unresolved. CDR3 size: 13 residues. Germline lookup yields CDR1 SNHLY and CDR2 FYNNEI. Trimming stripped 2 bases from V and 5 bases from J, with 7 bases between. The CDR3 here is CASSELEHNEQFF. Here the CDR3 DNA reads TGTGCCAGCAGTGAATTAGAACACAATGAGCAGTTCTTC.

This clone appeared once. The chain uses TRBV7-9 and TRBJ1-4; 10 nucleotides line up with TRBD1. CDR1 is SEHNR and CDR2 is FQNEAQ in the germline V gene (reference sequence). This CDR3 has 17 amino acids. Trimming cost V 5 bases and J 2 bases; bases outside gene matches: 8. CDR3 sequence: CASSPPDRGKTNEKLFF. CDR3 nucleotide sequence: TGTGCCAGCAGCCCGCCGGACAGGGGGAAGACTAATGAAAAACTGTTTTTT.

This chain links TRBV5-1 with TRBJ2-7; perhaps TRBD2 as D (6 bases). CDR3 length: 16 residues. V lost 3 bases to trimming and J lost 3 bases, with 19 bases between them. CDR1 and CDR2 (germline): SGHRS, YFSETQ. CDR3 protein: CASSSGVGLASYEQYF. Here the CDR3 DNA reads TGCGCCAGCAGCTCGGGAGTGGGGCTAGCGAGCTACGAGCAGTACTTC. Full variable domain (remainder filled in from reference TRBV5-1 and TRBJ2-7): KAGVTQTPRYLIKTRGQQVTLSCSPISGHRSVSWYQQTPGQGLQFLFEYFSETQRNKGNFPGRFSGRQFSNSRSEMNVSTLELGDSALYLCASSSGVGLASYEQYFGPGTRLTVT.

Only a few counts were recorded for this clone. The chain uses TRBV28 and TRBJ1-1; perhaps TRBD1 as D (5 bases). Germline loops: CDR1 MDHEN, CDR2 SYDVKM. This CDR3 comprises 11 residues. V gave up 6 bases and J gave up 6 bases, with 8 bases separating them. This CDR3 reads CASRQASEAFF. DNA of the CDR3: TGTGCCAGCAGACAGGCCTCTGAAGCTTTCTTT.

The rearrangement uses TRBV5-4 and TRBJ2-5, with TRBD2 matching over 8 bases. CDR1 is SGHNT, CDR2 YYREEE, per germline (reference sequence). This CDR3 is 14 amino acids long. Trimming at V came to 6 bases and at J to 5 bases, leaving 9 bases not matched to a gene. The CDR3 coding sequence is TGTGCCAGCATGGCGGGGCGGGGGGCGGAGACCCAGTACTTC. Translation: CASMAGRGAETQYF.

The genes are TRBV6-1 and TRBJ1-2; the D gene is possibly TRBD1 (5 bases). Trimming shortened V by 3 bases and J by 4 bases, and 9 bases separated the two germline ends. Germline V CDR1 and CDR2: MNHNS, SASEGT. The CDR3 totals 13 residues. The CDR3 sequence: CASSDGGGYGYTF. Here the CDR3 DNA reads TGTGCCAGCAGTGACGGGGGTGGCTATGGCTACACCTTC.

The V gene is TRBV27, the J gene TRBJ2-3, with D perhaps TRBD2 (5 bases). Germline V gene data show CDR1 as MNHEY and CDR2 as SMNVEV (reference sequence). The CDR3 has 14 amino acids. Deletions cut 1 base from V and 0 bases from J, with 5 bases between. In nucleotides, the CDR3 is TGTGCCAGCAGTTTATGGGAGAGCACAGATACGCAGTATTTT. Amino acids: CASSLWESTDTQYF.

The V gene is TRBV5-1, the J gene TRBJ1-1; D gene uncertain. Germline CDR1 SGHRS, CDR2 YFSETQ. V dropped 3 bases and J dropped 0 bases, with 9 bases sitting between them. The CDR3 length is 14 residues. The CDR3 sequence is CASSSGSMNTEAFF. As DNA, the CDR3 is TGCGCCAGCAGCTCGGGATCCATGAACACTGAAGCTTTCTTT.

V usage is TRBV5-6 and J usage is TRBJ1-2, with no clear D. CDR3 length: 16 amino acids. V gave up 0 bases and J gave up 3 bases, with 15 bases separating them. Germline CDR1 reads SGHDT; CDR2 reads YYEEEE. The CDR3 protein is CASSLAPHSYHYGYTF. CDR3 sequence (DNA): TGTGCCAGCAGCTTGGCCCCGCACAGTTATCACTATGGCTACACCTTC.

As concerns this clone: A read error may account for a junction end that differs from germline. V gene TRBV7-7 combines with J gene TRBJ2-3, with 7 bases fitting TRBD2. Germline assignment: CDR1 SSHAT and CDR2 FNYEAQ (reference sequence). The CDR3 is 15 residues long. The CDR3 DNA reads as TGTGCTAGCAGCCCGGGACTATCTCGCACAGATACGCAGTATTTT. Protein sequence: CASSPGLSRTDTQYF.

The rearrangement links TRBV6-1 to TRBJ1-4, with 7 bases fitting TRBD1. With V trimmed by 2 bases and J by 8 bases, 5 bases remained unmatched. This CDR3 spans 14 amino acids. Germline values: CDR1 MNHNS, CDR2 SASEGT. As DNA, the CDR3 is TGTGCCAGCAGTGAACATACAGGGGCGGAAAAACTGTTTTTT. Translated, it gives CASSEHTGAEKLFF.